These T cell receptor beta chains were read from a single sample in a study of blood T cells in healthy people across ages. TCRdb re-called the 5' RACE reads with MiXCR, one entry per CDR3 protein. The sample contains under 2,000,000 distinct CDR3 sequences, around 48% of which appear only once. Material for sequencing was blood. These receptors all stem from a woman in her 40s in good health. Both conserved end residues are part of each CDR3. Fields, in order: CDR3 protein, CDR3 DNA, D gene, V gene, clone size, J gene. A D gene is named only where the DNA matches it firmly. A row's size may be missing; if present it is once, few, many or a size class.

CSASWRGHTDTQYF,TGCAGTGCTAGTTGGAGAGGTCACACAGATACGCAGTATTTT,-,TRBV20-1,-,TRBJ2-3
CSVTRGVPTNEQFF,TGCAGTGTCACCCGGGGGGTACCTACGAATGAGCAGTTCTTC,TRBD2,TRBV20-1,-,TRBJ2-1
CASSPGQRSTDTQYF,TGTGCCAGCTCACCCGGACAGAGGAGCACAGATACGCAGTATTTT,-,TRBV18,-,TRBJ2-3
CASRGSGGPYEQYF,TGTGCCAGCAGGGGTAGCGGCGGCCCATACGAGCAGTACTTC,-,TRBV28,few,TRBJ2-7
CASSRTGFVEQYF,TGTGCCAGCAGCCGGACAGGTTTCGTTGAGCAGTACTTC,TRBD1,TRBV6-5,-,TRBJ2-7
CASSFKAGGTPYNEQFF,TGTGCCAGCAGCTTTAAGGCCGGGGGGACCCCATACAATGAGCAGTTCTTC,TRBD2,TRBV7-8,-,TRBJ2-1
CASRLQFEQYF,TGTGCCAGCAGGTTACAGTTCGAGCAGTACTTC,-,TRBV7-2,-,TRBJ2-7
CSVRDRGINYGYTF,TGCAGCGTTAGGGACAGGGGCATTAACTATGGCTACACCTTC,TRBD1,TRBV29-1,-,TRBJ1-2
CASSLNHGVGETQYF,TGTGCCAGCAGCTTGAATCATGGGGTCGGGGAGACCCAGTACTTC,-,TRBV7-2,-,TRBJ2-5
CASSTAGGSTDTQYF,TGTGCCAGCAGCACTGCGGGGGGTAGCACAGATACGCAGTATTTT,TRBD2,TRBV7-8,few,TRBJ2-3
CASSLALRRDRDYGYTF,TGTGCCAGCAGCTTAGCGCTGAGGAGGGACCGGGACTATGGCTACACCTTC,-,TRBV7-9,-,TRBJ1-2
CSASSEKLFF,TGCAGTGCTTCTAGTGAAAAACTGTTTTTT,-,TRBV20-1,-,TRBJ1-4
CASSVAGTPGGDEQFF,TGTGCCAGCAGCGTAGCCGGGACGCCCGGGGGGGATGAGCAGTTCTTC,TRBD2,TRBV9,-,TRBJ2-1
CSARGLAGGPYQFF,TGCAGTGCCCGGGGGCTAGCGGGGGGGCCGTATCAGTTCTTC,TRBD2,TRBV20-1,-,TRBJ2-1
CASSPQQGETQYF,TGTGCCAGCTCACCGCAACAGGGTGAGACCCAGTACTTC,-,TRBV18,-,TRBJ2-5
CASVADGHSYEQYF,TGTGCCAGCGTTGCCGACGGCCATTCCTACGAGCAGTACTTC,-,TRBV6-2/TRBV6-3,-,TRBJ2-7
CASSRTGQMEKLFF,TGCGCCAGCAGCCGTACGGGACAGATGGAAAAACTGTTTTTT,TRBD1,TRBV5-1,-,TRBJ1-4
CASGTGITEAFF,TGTGCCAGCGGGACAGGGATCACTGAAGCTTTCTTT,TRBD1,TRBV6-5,few,TRBJ1-1
CASSPKGQGLYEQYF,TGCGCCAGCAGCCCGAAGGGACAGGGCCTTTACGAGCAGTACTTC,TRBD1,TRBV5-1,-,TRBJ2-7
CASSSGTGFTYEQYF,TGCGCCAGCAGCTCTGGGACAGGATTTACCTACGAGCAGTACTTC,TRBD1,TRBV5-1,few,TRBJ2-7
CASSRNSHYGYTF,TGTGCCAGCAGCCGGAACTCCCACTATGGCTACACCTTC,-,TRBV3-1,few,TRBJ1-2
CASSLLGQEEGELFF,TGTGCCAGCAGCTTACTAGGACAGGAGGAGGGGGAGCTGTTTTTT,TRBD1,TRBV7-2,-,TRBJ2-2
CASSPSRSGGAETQYF,TGTGCCAGCAGCCCCTCCCGAAGCGGCGGGGCTGAGACCCAGTACTTC,-,TRBV7-3,-,TRBJ2-5
CASSYDKIDSGYTF,TGTGCCAGCAGTTACGACAAAATAGATAGTGGCTACACCTTC,-,TRBV6-6,-,TRBJ1-2
CASSLDHRVFSPLHF,TGTGCCAGCAGCTTAGACCACAGGGTCTTTTCACCCCTCCACTTT,-,TRBV7-2,once,TRBJ1-6
CSARDGQWFF,TGCAGTGCTAGAGATGGACAGTGGTTCTTC,-,TRBV20-1,-,TRBJ2-1
CASSFRHGSEQYF,TGTGCCAGCAGTTTCAGACATGGGAGCGAGCAGTACTTC,-,TRBV12-3/TRBV12-4,-,TRBJ2-7
CSVSQISGTGGETQYF,TGCAGCGTTTCCCAAATATCCGGGACCGGGGGAGAGACCCAGTACTTC,-,TRBV29-1,-,TRBJ2-5
CASRRLDNNSPLHF,TGTGCCAGCAGGAGATTGGACAATAATTCACCCCTCCACTTT,-,TRBV7-2,-,TRBJ1-6
CSVGSGVNQPQHF,TGCAGCGTAGGGTCAGGGGTAAATCAGCCCCAGCATTTT,-,TRBV29-1,-,TRBJ1-5
CASSWGHVSSYNEQFF,TGTGCCAGCAGCTGGGGACACGTGAGCTCCTACAATGAGCAGTTCTTC,-,TRBV5-6,-,TRBJ2-1
CASSLPLRDSTTYEQYF,TGTGCCAGCAGTCTACCCCTTCGGGACAGTACGACCTACGAGCAGTACTTC,TRBD1,TRBV28,-,TRBJ2-7
CASSMVRAGWGSGYTF,TGTGCCAGCAGCATGGTCAGGGCAGGGTGGGGTAGTGGCTACACCTTC,-,TRBV7-3,few,TRBJ1-2
CASSKPGPRAAEAFF,TGTGCCAGCAGCAAACCCGGCCCCAGGGCCGCTGAAGCTTTCTTT,-,TRBV21-1,-,TRBJ1-1
CASRYTSGGTNEQFF,TGTGCCAGCAGATATACTAGCGGGGGTACCAATGAGCAGTTCTTC,TRBD2,TRBV6-5,few,TRBJ2-1
CASDEQFF,TGTGCTAGTGATGAGCAGTTCTTC,-,TRBV12-5,-,TRBJ2-1
CSVVLVGVGQQFF,TGCAGCGTTGTATTGGTGGGGGTGGGACAGCAGTTCTTC,-,TRBV29-1,-,TRBJ2-1
CASTLDRGHLLEGTDTQYF,TGTGCCAGCACACTTGACAGGGGGCATCTGTTGGAGGGCACAGATACGCAGTATTTT,TRBD1,TRBV11-2,-,TRBJ2-3
CASTITEAFF,TGTGCCAGCACCATCACTGAAGCTTTCTTT,-,TRBV12-3/TRBV12-4,-,TRBJ1-1
CASSQELPGLEADTQYF,TGCGCCAGCAGCCAAGAGTTACCGGGACTAGAGGCAGATACGCAGTATTTT,TRBD2,TRBV4-3,-,TRBJ2-3
CASSVDREGSYGYTF,TGTGCCAGCAGCGTGGACAGGGAGGGTAGCTATGGCTACACCTTC,TRBD1,TRBV7-2,-,TRBJ1-2
CASPGRGYEQFF,TGTGCCAGCCCGGGGAGGGGGTATGAGCAGTTCTTC,-,TRBV2,-,TRBJ2-1
CSAREQGRGTEAFF,TGCAGTGCTAGAGAACAGGGGCGAGGCACTGAAGCTTTCTTT,TRBD1,TRBV20-1,few,TRBJ1-1
CASSLAPSGETQYF,TGTGCTAGCAGCTTAGCTCCCTCGGGGGAGACCCAGTACTTC,-,TRBV7-7,-,TRBJ2-5
CATSSEAGGRNEQFF,TGTGCCACCAGCAGTGAAGCGGGGGGGCGCAATGAGCAGTTCTTC,TRBD2,TRBV15,few,TRBJ2-1
CASSNRIEQYF,TGTGCCAGCAGTAACAGGATCGAGCAGTACTTC,-,TRBV12-3/TRBV12-4,-,TRBJ2-7